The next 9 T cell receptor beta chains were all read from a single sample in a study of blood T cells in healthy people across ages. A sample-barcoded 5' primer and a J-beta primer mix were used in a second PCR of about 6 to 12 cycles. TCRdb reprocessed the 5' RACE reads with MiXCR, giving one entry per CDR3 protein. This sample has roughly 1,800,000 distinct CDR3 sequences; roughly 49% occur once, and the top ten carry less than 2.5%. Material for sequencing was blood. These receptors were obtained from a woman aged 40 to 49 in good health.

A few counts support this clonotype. The CDR3 here is CASSVWLNTEAFF. CDR3 sequence (DNA): TGTGCCAGCAGCGTATGGCTGAACACTGAAGCTTTCTTT. The gene calls are TRBV5-6 and TRBJ1-1; D gene ambiguous. CDR1 and CDR2 from the germline V gene are SGHDT and YYEEEE. The CDR3 is 13 residues long. The V end was cut by 4 bases, the J end by 0 bases, with 7 bases between. The full variable domain, completed using reference TRBV5-6 and TRBJ1-1, is DAGVTQSPTHLIKTRGQQVTLRCSPKSGHDTVSWYQQALGQGPQFIFQYYEEEERQRGNFPDRFSGHQFPNYSSELNVNALLLGDSALYLCASSVWLNTEAFFGQGTRLTVV.

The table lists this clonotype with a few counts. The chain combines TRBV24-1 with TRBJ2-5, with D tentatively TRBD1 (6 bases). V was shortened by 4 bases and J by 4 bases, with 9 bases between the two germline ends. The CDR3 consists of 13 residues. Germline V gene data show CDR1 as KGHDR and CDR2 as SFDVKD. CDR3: CATSEGARETQYF. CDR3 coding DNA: TGTGCCACCAGTGAGGGGGCCCGAGAGACCCAGTACTTC.

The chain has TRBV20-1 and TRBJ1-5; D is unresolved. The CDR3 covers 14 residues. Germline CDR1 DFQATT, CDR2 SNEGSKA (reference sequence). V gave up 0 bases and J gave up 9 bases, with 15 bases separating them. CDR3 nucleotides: TGCAGTGCTAGAGAACGGGGATCGGCGCGGCCCCAGCATTTT. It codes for CSARERGSARPQHF.

The CDR3 region is CATSDSGFSPGTSGYNEQFF. The CDR3 DNA reads TGTGCCACCAGTGATTCGGGATTTTCGCCCGGGACTAGCGGGTACAATGAGCAGTTCTTC. The gene calls are TRBV24-1 and TRBJ2-1; TRBD2 matches at 12 bases. This CDR3 spans 20 amino acids. Trimming cost V 2 bases and J 4 bases; bases outside gene matches: 14. Germline V gene data show CDR1 as KGHDR and CDR2 as SFDVKD.

The CDR3 nucleotides are TGTGCCACCAGTGATTTCGGAAAGGTAGAGGTTCCGTACTTC. Encoded protein: CATSDFGKVEVPYF. V is TRBV24-1 and J is TRBJ2-4; D call uncertain. The CDR3 runs to 14 residues. From germline, CDR1 is KGHDR and CDR2 SFDVKD. Deletions cut 1 base from V and 15 bases from J, with 18 bases between.

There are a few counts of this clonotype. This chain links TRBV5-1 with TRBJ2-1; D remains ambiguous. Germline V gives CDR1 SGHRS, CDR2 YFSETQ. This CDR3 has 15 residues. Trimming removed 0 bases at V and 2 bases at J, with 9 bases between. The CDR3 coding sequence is TGCGCCAGCAGCTTGGGATCTAATACCTACAATGAGCAGTTCTTC. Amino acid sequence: CASSLGSNTYNEQFF.

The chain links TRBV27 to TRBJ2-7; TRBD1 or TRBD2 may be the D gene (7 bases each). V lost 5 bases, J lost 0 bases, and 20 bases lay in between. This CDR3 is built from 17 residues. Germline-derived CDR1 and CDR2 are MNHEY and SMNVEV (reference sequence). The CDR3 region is CASSQTQGGGYSYEQYF. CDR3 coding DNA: TGTGCCAGCAGTCAGACTCAGGGGGGGGGATACTCCTACGAGCAGTACTTC.

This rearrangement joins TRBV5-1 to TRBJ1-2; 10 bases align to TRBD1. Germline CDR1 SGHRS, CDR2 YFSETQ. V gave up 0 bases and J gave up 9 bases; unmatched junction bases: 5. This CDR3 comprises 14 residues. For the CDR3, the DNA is TGCGCCAGCAGCTTGGGACAGGGGGCAAGAAGCTACACCTTC. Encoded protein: CASSLGQGARSYTF. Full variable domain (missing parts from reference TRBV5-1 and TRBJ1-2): KAGVTQTPRYLIKTRGQQVTLSCSPISGHRSVSWYQQTPGQGLQFLFEYFSETQRNKGNFPGRFSGRQFSNSRSEMNVSTLELGDSALYLCASSLGQGARSYTFGSGTRLTVV.

The CDR3 loop is CASSLLGDSYNEQYF. As DNA, the CDR3 is TGTGCCAGCAGTTTATTGGGGGACTCCTACAATGAGCAGTACTTC. The chain is built from TRBV27 and TRBJ2-1; perhaps TRBD2 as D (6 bases). Near its end, the DNA agrees better with TRBJ2-7, so the J call may be wrong. Germline loops: CDR1 MNHEY, CDR2 SMNVEV (reference sequence). The CDR3 is made up of 15 amino acids.